The 5 T cell receptor beta chains below come from one sample, sequenced in a study of cytomegalovirus exposure and HLA in healthy donors. Primers for the PCR totalled 60 Vbeta and 13 Jbeta. TCRdb keeps only in-frame clones here, not all; method: immunoSEQ multiplex PCR. The sample records 180,000 or so clones, over 80% being singletons. Input material: PBMCs. The origin of the receptors is a middle-aged man in good health and CMV-seronegative.

The J gene is TRBJ2-6, the V gene TRBV25-1; D is undetermined. Germline loops: CDR1 MGHDK, CDR2 SYGVNS. V lost 8 bases to trimming and J lost 0 bases, with 14 bases between them. The CDR3 totals 16 residues. The chain's CDR3 is CASLTLQSSGANVLTF. The CDR3, as DNA: TGTGCCAGCCTGACCCTACAGTCCTCTGGGGCCAACGTCCTGACTTTC.

Notes on this clone: The junction does not match germline at one end; this may be a read error. V usage is TRBV7-9 and J usage is TRBJ2-6, with 8 bases that match TRBD2. The CDR3 has 15 amino acids. The germline V gene has CDR1 SEHNR and CDR2 FQNEAQ (reference sequence). Here the CDR3 reads CATSGGASGANVLTF. CDR3 coding DNA: TGTGCCACCAGCGGGGGCGCATCTGGGGCCAACGTCCTGACTTTC.

The gene calls are TRBV6-1 and TRBJ2-7; TRBD1 might be the D (5 bases). The ends were cut back, 3 bases at V and 6 bases at J, with 12 bases in the middle. Germline lookup yields CDR1 MNHNS and CDR2 SASEGT. CDR3 size: 13 residues. DNA of the CDR3: TGTGCCAGCAGTGAGCGGCAGGGCCTCGAGCAGTACTTC. The encoded protein is CASSERQGLEQYF.

The genes are TRBV2 and TRBJ1-3; no clear D. The germline V gene encodes CDR1 SNHLY and CDR2 FYNNEI. CDR3 length: 15 residues. The ends were cut back, 1 base at V and 3 bases at J, with 10 bases in the middle. The CDR3 DNA reads as TGTGCCAGCAGTGAAGAGGGAGGAGTTGGAAACACCATATATTTT. Its protein is CASSEEGGVGNTIYF.

This chain joins TRBV5-4 and TRBJ2-1; TRBD2 matches at 9 bases. This CDR3 contains 11 residues. V shed 4 bases, J shed 10 bases, and the junction held 0 bases outside the gene matches. Germline loops: CDR1 SGHNT, CDR2 YYREEE (reference sequence). The CDR3 nucleotides are TGTGCCAGCAGCCTAGCGGGAGAGCAGTTCTTC. This codes for CASSLAGEQFF.